These 10 T cell receptor beta chains were all obtained from the same sample, sequenced in a study of blood T cell repertoires in COVID-19. Some clones are missing from TCRdb's copy, which holds only in-frame ones; the method was immunoSEQ multiplex PCR. The profile shows approximately 170,000 clones, about 82% of them singletons. Sequenced: peripheral blood. The source is a woman over 75 with COVID-19, enrolled during active disease.

CDR3: CASSQGIQGSWQGYTF. The CDR3 nucleotides read TGCGCCAGCAGCCAAGGTATACAGGGTTCGTGGCAGGGCTACACCTTC. The chain combines TRBV4-1 with TRBJ1-2; maybe TRBD1 (6 bases). From germline, CDR1 is MGHRA and CDR2 YSYEKL. The CDR3 runs 16 residues. V lost 1 base and J 8 bases, leaving 20 bases between the germline ends.

V and J are TRBV7-3 and TRBJ2-3; D is possibly TRBD1 (6 bases). V lost 4 bases to trimming and J lost 2 bases, with 13 bases between them. CDR1 SGHTA and CDR2 FQGTGA come from the germline V gene. This CDR3 has 15 residues. The CDR3: CASSSAGTPTDTQYF. CDR3 DNA: TGTGCCAGCAGCTCCGCCGGGACACCCACAGATACGCAGTATTTT.

The rearrangement joins TRBV9 to TRBJ1-4, with TRBD1 identical over 9 bases. The J segment lost 8 bases and the V segment lost 4 bases, leaving 12 bases of the junction unmatched. Germline CDR1 reads SGDLS; CDR2 reads YYNGEE. CDR3 length equals 16 residues. This chain's CDR3 is CASSTSTGGAGEKLFF. In nucleotides, the CDR3 is TGTGCCAGCAGCACCTCCACAGGGGGCGCGGGGGAAAAACTGTTTTTT.

V usage is TRBV7-9 and J usage is TRBJ2-2; tentatively, D is TRBD2 (5 bases). The germline V gene has CDR1 SEHNR and CDR2 FQNEAQ (reference sequence). The CDR3 extends over 17 amino acids. Trimming took off 0 bases at V and 4 bases at J, with 15 bases between the two ends. CDR3: CASSLAPLREITGELFF. The CDR3 DNA reads as TGTGCCAGCAGCTTAGCCCCCTTAAGGGAGATCACCGGGGAGCTGTTTTTT.

V is TRBV9 and J is TRBJ1-6; D is possibly TRBD1 (6 bases). The germline CDR1 and CDR2 sequences are SGDLS and YYNGEE. V dropped 4 bases and J dropped 2 bases, with 10 bases sitting between them. CDR3 length: 15 residues. CDR3 region: CASSPTGTYNSPLHF. CDR3 DNA: TGTGCCAGCAGCCCCACAGGGACCTATAATTCACCCCTCCACTTT. Filled out from reference TRBV9 and TRBJ1-6, the complete variable domain reads DSGVTQTPKHLITATGQRVTLRCSPRSGDLSVYWYQQSLDQGLQFLIQYYNGEERAKGNILERFSAQQFPDLHSELNLSSLELGDSALYFCASSPTGTYNSPLHFGNGTRLTVT.

This sequence joins TRBV14 and TRBJ2-3; no clear D. Trimming took off 3 bases at V and 7 bases at J, with 11 bases between the two ends. The CDR3 is made up of 13 amino acids. In germline, CDR1 is SGHDN, CDR2 FVKESK. In DNA, the CDR3 is TGTGCCAGCAGCCAGACTCAGAGAAATACGCAGTATTTT. Amino acid sequence: CASSQTQRNTQYF.

V and J are TRBV28 and TRBJ1-2; D may be TRBD1 (5 bases). Trimming took 4 bases from V and 2 from J, leaving 11 bases between them. CDR1 and CDR2 (germline): MDHEN, SYDVKM. CDR3 size: 14 residues. The chain's CDR3 is CASSSTDSNYGYTF. The CDR3 DNA follows: TGTGCCAGCAGTTCCACCGACAGCAACTATGGCTACACCTTC.

The chain couples TRBV11-2 to TRBJ2-7; 9 bases are shared with TRBD1. The CDR3 totals 15 residues. Germline lookup yields CDR1 SGHAT and CDR2 FQNNGV. Trimming cost V 3 bases and J 2 bases; bases outside gene matches: 5. The CDR3 DNA follows: TGTGCCAGCAGCTTGGGACAGGGTGGTCCCTACGAGCAGTACTTC. Translating it yields CASSLGQGGPYEQYF.

This clone showed up just a few times. V gene TRBV21-1 combines with J gene TRBJ1-2; the table names TRBD1, a call not compared with the DNA. TRBV21-1 is a documented pseudogene. The CDR3 runs 13 residues. CDR3 DNA: TGTGCCAGCAGCAAGGGACAGGGCTATGGCTACACCTTC. Protein sequence: CASSKGQGYGYTF.

V gene TRBV9 combines with J gene TRBJ2-2, with TRBD2 matching over 7 bases. Per germline, CDR1 SGDLS and CDR2 YYNGEE. This CDR3 comprises 17 residues. V lost 1 base to trimming and J lost 5 bases; unmatched junction nucleotides: 11. DNA of the CDR3: TGTGCCAGCAGCGTATCGTCGGCCGGGGGGATGACCGGGGAGCTGTTTTTT. As protein: CASSVSSAGGMTGELFF.